The subject of this entry is one TCR beta chain. Antigen unknown. MiXCR, applied by TCRdb to the 5' RACE reads, yields one record per CDR3 protein. The table records 150,000 or so distinct CDR3 sequences, under 35% of them present only once. The germline V and J ends were trimmed by 5 bases and 3 bases, with 11 bases remaining between them. The CDR3 runs to 13 residues. These data are taken from a study of CD8 T cells in ankylosing spondylitis. Study-level results: In reactive arthritis synovial fluid and blood, some motif variants had been reported before.

Sequencing input: synovial fluid, either unsorted or a sorted T cell fraction (not recorded which). This TCR came from a male donor with ankylosing spondylitis. The rearrangement uses TRBV12-3 or TRBV12-4 and TRBJ2-7, with D possibly matching TRBD2 (5 bases). The CDR3 sequence is CASSPRGDYEQYF. The CDR3 DNA sequence: TGTGCCAGCAGTCCCCGGGGAGACTACGAGCAGTACTTC.